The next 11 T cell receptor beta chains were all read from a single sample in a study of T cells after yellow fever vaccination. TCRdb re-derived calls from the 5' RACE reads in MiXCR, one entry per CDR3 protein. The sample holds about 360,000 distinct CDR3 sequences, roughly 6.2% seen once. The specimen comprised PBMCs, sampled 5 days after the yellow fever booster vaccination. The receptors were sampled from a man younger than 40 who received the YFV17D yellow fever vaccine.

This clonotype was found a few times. The CDR3 here is CASSQEGQISYNEQFF. CDR3 coding DNA: TGCGCCAGCAGCCAAGAAGGACAGATCTCCTACAATGAGCAGTTCTTC. The gene calls are TRBV4-3 and TRBJ2-1; the D gene is possibly TRBD1 (6 bases). With 0 bases removed from V and 0 bases from J, the gap between germline ends came to 9 bases. The length of the CDR3 is 16 residues. The V gene's germline CDR1 is LGHNA and CDR2 YSLEER.

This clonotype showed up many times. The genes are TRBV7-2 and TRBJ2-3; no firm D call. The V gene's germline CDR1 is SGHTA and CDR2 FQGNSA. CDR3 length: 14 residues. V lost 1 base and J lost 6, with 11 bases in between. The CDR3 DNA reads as TGTGCCAGCAGCTTAGGTGGTGCGGCGGATACGCAGTATTTT. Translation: CASSLGGAADTQYF.

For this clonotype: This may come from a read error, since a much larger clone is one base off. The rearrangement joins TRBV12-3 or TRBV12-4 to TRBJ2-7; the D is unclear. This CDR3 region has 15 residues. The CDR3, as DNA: TGTGCCAGCAGCATACACAGACTTGGGCCAAGCGAGCAGTCCTTC. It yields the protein CASSIHRLGPSEQSF.

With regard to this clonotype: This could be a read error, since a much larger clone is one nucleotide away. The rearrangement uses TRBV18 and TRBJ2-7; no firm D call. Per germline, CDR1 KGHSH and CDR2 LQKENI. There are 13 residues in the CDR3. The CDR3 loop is CACSPDRVYEQYF. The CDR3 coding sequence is TGTGCCTGCTCACCGGATAGAGTCTACGAGCAGTACTTC.

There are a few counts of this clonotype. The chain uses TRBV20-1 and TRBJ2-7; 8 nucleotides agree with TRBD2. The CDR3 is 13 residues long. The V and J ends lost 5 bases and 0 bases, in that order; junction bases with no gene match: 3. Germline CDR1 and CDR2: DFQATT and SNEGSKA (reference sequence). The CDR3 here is CSAESGGSYEQYF. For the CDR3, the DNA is TGCAGTGCTGAGAGCGGGGGCTCCTACGAGCAGTACTTC.

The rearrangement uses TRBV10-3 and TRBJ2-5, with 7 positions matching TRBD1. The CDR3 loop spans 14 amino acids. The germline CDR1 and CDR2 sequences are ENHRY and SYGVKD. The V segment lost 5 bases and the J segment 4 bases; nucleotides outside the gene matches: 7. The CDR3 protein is CAISSRDSGETQYF. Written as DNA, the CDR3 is TGTGCCATCAGTAGCCGGGACAGCGGAGAGACCCAGTACTTC.

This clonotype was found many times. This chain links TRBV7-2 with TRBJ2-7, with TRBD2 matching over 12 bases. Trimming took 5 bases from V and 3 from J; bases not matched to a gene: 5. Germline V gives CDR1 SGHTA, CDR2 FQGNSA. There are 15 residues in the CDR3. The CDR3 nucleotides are TGTGCCAGCAGCATGACTAGCGGGAGAGTCTACGAGCAGTACTTC. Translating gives CASSMTSGRVYEQYF.

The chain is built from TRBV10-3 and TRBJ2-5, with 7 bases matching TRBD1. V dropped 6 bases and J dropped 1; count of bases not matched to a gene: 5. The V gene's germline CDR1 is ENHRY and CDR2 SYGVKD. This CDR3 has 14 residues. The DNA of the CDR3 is TGTGCCATCAGCGCCGGGACAGCCCAAGAGACCCAGTACTTC. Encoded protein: CAISAGTAQETQYF.

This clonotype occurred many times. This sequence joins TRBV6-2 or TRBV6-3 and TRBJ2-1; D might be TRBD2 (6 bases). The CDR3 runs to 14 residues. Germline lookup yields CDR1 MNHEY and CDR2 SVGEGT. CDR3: CATQGGTYNNEQFF. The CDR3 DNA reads TGTGCTACTCAGGGTGGGACTTATAACAATGAGCAGTTCTTC.

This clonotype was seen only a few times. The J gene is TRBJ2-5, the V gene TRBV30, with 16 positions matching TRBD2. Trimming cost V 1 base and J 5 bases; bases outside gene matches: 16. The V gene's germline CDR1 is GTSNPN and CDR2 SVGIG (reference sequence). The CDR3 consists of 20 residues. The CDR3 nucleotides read TGTGCCTGGAGTGCCTCAGGGGGGCTGGGACTAGCGGGAGGGTATGAGACCCAGTACTTC. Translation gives CAWSASGGLGLAGGYETQYF.

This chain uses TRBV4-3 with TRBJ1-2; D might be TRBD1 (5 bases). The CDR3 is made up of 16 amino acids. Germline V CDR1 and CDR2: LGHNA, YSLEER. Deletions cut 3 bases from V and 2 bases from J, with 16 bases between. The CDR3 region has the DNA TGCGCCAGCAGCCATGCGGCCGGGACTCAAAACTATGGCTACACCTTC. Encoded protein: CASSHAAGTQNYGYTF.